These T cell receptor beta chains were read from a single sample in a study of blood T cells in healthy people across ages. TCRdb itself ran the 5' RACE reads through MiXCR, one entry per CDR3 protein. The data contain 1.5 million to 2 million distinct CDR3 sequences, roughly 27% of them singletons. Sequenced input: blood. The receptors originated from a woman in her twenties or thirties in good health. The CDR3 runs from the conserved cysteine through the conserved F or W. The D gene is left open where the match is weak. A row's size may be missing; if present it is once, few, many or a size class.

>TRBD2|TRBJ2-5|NA|TRBV20-1
TGCAGTGCTAGAGACGAAGTAGGACTAGCCCCCCAAGAGACCCAGTACTTC
CSARDEVGLAPQETQYF
>NA|TRBJ2-3|many|TRBV20-1
TGCAGTGCTAGACCGACCGGGGCTACCTACCCAGATACGCAGTATTTT
CSARPTGATYPDTQYF
>TRBD2|TRBJ2-1|NA|TRBV7-3
TGTGTCAGCGGGGGGCCACAGACGTACAATGAGCAGTTCTTC
CVSGGPQTYNEQFF
>NA|TRBJ2-7|NA|TRBV29-1
TGCAGCGTTGAAGCAGGGGCTGGGGTTTACGAGCAGTACTTC
CSVEAGAGVYEQYF
>NA|TRBJ2-7|many|TRBV3-1
TGTGCCAGCAGCCCCCGTGACTTCTACGAGCAGTACTTC
CASSPRDFYEQYF
>TRBD1|TRBJ2-7|few|TRBV25-1
TGTGCCAGCAGTGGATCGACAGGGGGCCGCGAGCAGTACTTC
CASSGSTGGREQYF
>TRBD1|TRBJ1-2|few|TRBV28
TGTGCCAGCAAAGGGACAGGGGGCGCCGGGGGCTATGGCTACACCTTC
CASKGTGGAGGYGYTF
>NA|TRBJ2-7|NA|TRBV9
TGTGCCAGCAGCGTAGACAGTAGATACTACGAGCAGTACTTC
CASSVDSRYYEQYF
>NA|TRBJ1-2|NA|TRBV11-2
TGTGCCAGCAGCTTAGTTCGGGATCAGGGAAGATACTGTGGCTACACCTTC
CASSLVRDQGRYCGYTF
>NA|TRBJ1-1|NA|TRBV4-2
TGTGCCAGCAGCCAAGCCCCTGGAGTGAACACTGAAGCTTTCTTT
CASSQAPGVNTEAFF
>TRBD1|TRBJ2-5|NA|TRBV14
TGTGCCAGCAGCCAAGAGTTAACAGGGGACGCCTCTCGAGAGACCCAGTACTTC
CASSQELTGDASRETQYF
>NA|TRBJ2-6|few|TRBV7-9
TGTACCAGCAGCTTAGGAATCTCTGGGGCCAACGTCCTGACTTTC
CTSSLGISGANVLTF
>NA|TRBJ1-2|NA|TRBV14
TGTGCCAGCAGCCAGATGACTTTTTCCGGCTACACCTTC
CASSQMTFSGYTF
>NA|TRBJ1-1|NA|TRBV20-1
TGCAGTGCTAGGGCCGTGGGGGATGACACTGAAGCTTTCTTT
CSARAVGDDTEAFF
>NA|TRBJ1-1|NA|TRBV25-1
TGTGCCAGCAGTGACTCTGGACAGTCCCTAAAAGCTTTCTTT
CASSDSGQSLKAFF
>TRBD1|TRBJ1-1|few|TRBV5-1
TGCGCCAGCAGCCTGTTGACAGGGAGTACTGAAGCTTTCTTT
CASSLLTGSTEAFF
>TRBD2|TRBJ2-1|few|TRBV5-4
TGTGCCAGCAGCTCCGTTCCGGGAGGTGCCTACAATGAGCAGTTCTTC
CASSSVPGGAYNEQFF
>TRBD1|TRBJ2-7|few|TRBV3-1
TGTGCCAGCAGCCCTCAACCCGGGACAGTGTACGAGCAGTACTTC
CASSPQPGTVYEQYF
>NA|TRBJ2-2|NA|TRBV5-4
TGTGCCAGCAGTTCGAGCTATTCGGGGGTGGGAACTGGGGAGCTGTTTTTT
CASSSSYSGVGTGELFF
>TRBD2|TRBJ2-1|NA|TRBV20-1
TGCAGTGCTCCGCCATCGGGACTAGCGGGGGGGAGCAATGAGCAGTTCTTC
CSAPPSGLAGGSNEQFF
>NA|TRBJ2-1|few|TRBV6-2/TRBV6-3
TGTGCCAGCAGTTACTACGGAGTAAGGGGCAATGAGCAGTTCTTC
CASSYYGVRGNEQFF
>NA|TRBJ2-1|few|TRBV20-1
TGCAGTGCTAGATTTAGCAGCAACAATGAGCAGTTCTTC
CSARFSSNNEQFF
>NA|TRBJ1-2|NA|TRBV6-4
TGTGCCAGCAGTGACCCATTCCCGGGGACAAATGGCTACACCTTC
CASSDPFPGTNGYTF
>NA|TRBJ2-1|few|TRBV20-1
TGCAGTGCTAGAGATTCGCGTGGGGACTTCGGGGACAATGAGCAGTTCTTC
CSARDSRGDFGDNEQFF
>NA|TRBJ2-7|NA|TRBV6-1
TGTGCCAGCAGTGAAATCGGCCCCCAGTACTTC
CASSEIGPQYF
>NA|TRBJ2-1|many|TRBV29-1
TGCAGCGTTGGTGGAGGGGTATACAATGAGCAGTTCTTC
CSVGGGVYNEQFF
>NA|TRBJ2-1|few|TRBV9
TGTGCCAGCAGCGGGGGCCAGGCGGAGCAGTTCTTC
CASSGGQAEQFF
>TRBD1|TRBJ2-7|few|TRBV3-1
TGTGCCAGCAGCCAAGATCTCGTGACAGGGCCTTCCTTTCGCTACGAGCAGTACTTC
CASSQDLVTGPSFRYEQYF
>NA|TRBJ1-1|NA|TRBV7-2
TGTGCCAGCAGCTTAGGTATGGGCCCGATAAACACTGAAGCTTTCTTT
CASSLGMGPINTEAFF
>NA|TRBJ1-5|NA|TRBV20-1
TGCAGTGCTGGGGGTGCGGGGGGCTTCAATCAGCCCCAGCATTTT
CSAGGAGGFNQPQHF
>NA|TRBJ2-5|NA|TRBV5-1
TGCGCCAGCAGCTTGGAGCAGGGCCACCAAGAGACCCAGTACTTC
CASSLEQGHQETQYF
>NA|TRBJ2-1|once|TRBV15
TGTGCCACCAGCAGAGAAGGGCTAGCAGCCTACAATGAGCAGTTCTTC
CATSREGLAAYNEQFF
>TRBD2|TRBJ2-7|few|TRBV12-3/TRBV12-4
TGTGCCAGCAGCTCCCCTAGCGGGAGGGGCGGCGAGCAGTACTTC
CASSSPSGRGGEQYF
>TRBD2|TRBJ2-2|NA|TRBV10-3
TGTGCCATCAGTGGCACTAGCGGGAGTCCCGGGGAGCTGTTTTTT
CAISGTSGSPGELFF
>NA|TRBJ1-1|NA|TRBV2
TGTGCCAGCGGTCCCAGGAACACTGAAGCTTTCTTT
CASGPRNTEAFF
>TRBD1|TRBJ1-5|few|TRBV14
TGTGCCAGCAGCCAGGGACAGGGGGCCAGCAATCAGCCCCAGCATTTT
CASSQGQGASNQPQHF
>TRBD2|TRBJ2-3|few|TRBV20-1
TGCAGTGCTAGAGATCTGCAGCGGGATGGCACAGATACGCAGTATTTT
CSARDLQRDGTDTQYF
>NA|TRBJ2-1|many|TRBV6-6
TGTGCCAGCAGTTACTCGTTCCCAGGGAGCTCCTACAATGAGCAGTTCTTC
CASSYSFPGSSYNEQFF
>NA|TRBJ1-1|NA|TRBV7-6
TGTGCCAGCAGCCCCCCCCAATCACTAGAAGCTTTCTTT
CASSPPQSLEAFF
>TRBD1|TRBJ1-6|NA|TRBV29-1
TGCAGCGTTGCCGACAGGGGGACTTCACCCCTCCACTTT
CSVADRGTSPLHF
>TRBD1|TRBJ1-1|NA|TRBV4-1
TGCGCCAGCAGAAGGCCGGGACAGGGTTTAGGAGCTTTCTTT
CASRRPGQGLGAFF